The rows below give T cell receptor beta chains drawn from one sample of a study of OX40 agonist ivuxolimab in advanced cancers. Measured with immunoSEQ multiplex PCR; TCRdb has only the in-frame clones, and not every one. This table has about 86,000 clones, roughly nine tenths appearing once. The sample was CD4+ or CD8+ T cells sorted from blood, taken in a trial of the OX40 agonist ivuxolimab. The receptors here all came from an adult with an advanced solid tumor such as melanoma, head and neck, liver or kidney cancer. Each CDR3 is given with its conserved first and last residue. The D gene is left open where the match is weak. Rows give clone size only sometimes, using once, few, many, or a class for an expanded clone.

CDR3aa,CDR3nt,abundance,j_gene,d_gene,v_gene
CASAKYRQGDEAFF,TGTGCCAGTGCAAAATATAGACAGGGGGATGAAGCTTTCTTT,-,TRBJ1-1,TRBD1,TRBV19
CASSPAYGGLAGGIYEQYF,TGTGCCAGCAGCCCCGCTTACGGGGGGCTTGCGGGAGGAATCTACGAGCAGTACTTC,-,TRBJ2-7,TRBD2,TRBV4-2
CASSVGGDRGGYTF,TGTGCCAGCAGCGTAGGAGGAGACAGGGGTGGCTACACCTTC,once,TRBJ1-2,TRBD1,TRBV9
CASSSGLGRSYEQYF,TGTGCCAGCAGCTCCGGACTGGGACGTTCCTACGAGCAGTACTTC,-,TRBJ2-7,-,TRBV5-6
CASSRFDVSYEQYF,TGTGCCAGCAGTCGATTCGATGTATCCTACGAGCAGTACTTC,-,TRBJ2-7,-,TRBV28
CASSQGRTSGKANEQFF,TGCGCCAGCAGCCAAGGGCGGACTAGCGGGAAGGCGAATGAGCAGTTCTTC,-,TRBJ2-1,TRBD2,TRBV4-1
CASLLGASRELFF,TGTGCCAGCCTACTTGGGGCGTCCCGGGAGCTGTTTTTT,-,TRBJ2-2,-,TRBV7-3
CASSQDPLIAGVGEQYF,TGCGCCAGCAGCCAAGACCCGTTAATAGCGGGAGTTGGAGAGCAGTACTTC,-,TRBJ2-7,TRBD2,TRBV4-1
CASSEWTSGSEQYF,TGCGCCAGCAGTGAGTGGACTAGCGGGTCTGAGCAGTACTTC,-,TRBJ2-7,TRBD2,TRBV10-1
CASSLSAGWPPHEQYF,TGTGCCAGCAGCTTATCGGCAGGGTGGCCCCCTCACGAGCAGTACTTC,few,TRBJ2-7,-,TRBV7-9
CAWSRGSGAKNIQYF,TGTGCCTGGAGTCGGGGTAGCGGAGCCAAAAACATTCAGTACTTC,-,TRBJ2-4,-,TRBV30
CASKVMPGPEGYTF,TGCGCCAGCAAGGTGATGCCCGGGCCTGAAGGCTACACCTTC,once,TRBJ1-2,-,TRBV5-1